A single TCR beta chain is shown here with its context. This sample is part of a study of blood T cell repertoires in COVID-19. Study summary: The study drew acute and convalescent COVID-19 samples from the United States, Italy and Spain. The analysed material was cDNA or gDNA that came from T cells, B-cell-depleted T cells, or PBMCs.

Germline V gene sequence: CDR1 MNHEY, CDR2 SMNVEV (reference sequence). Losses at the gene ends were 5 bases for V and 8 bases for J; bases not matched to a gene: 19. The CDR3 consists of 20 residues. In the authors' methods: Nucleated cell counts were estimated from reference gene primer amplification. The table came from immunoSEQ multiplex PCR; TCRdb's copy has only in-frame clones and leaves some out. V, J and clone size derive from that table, while D and trimming were established from the DNA sequence. Among 20,000 to 25,000 clones, approximately 88% were seen once, and the ten largest hold 20% to 25%.

The chain uses TRBV27 and TRBJ2-1; 15 positions match TRBD2. The material sequenced was peripheral blood. This receptor was taken from a man in his sixties or seventies in a cohort sampled during active COVID-19. This chain's CDR3 is CASSPDRTSGRALLAHEQFF. CDR3 bases: TGTGCCAGCAGTCCCGACCGGACTAGCGGGAGGGCCCTTTTAGCCCATGAGCAGTTCTTC.